These 13 T cell receptor beta chains came from one sample sequenced in a study of cytomegalovirus exposure and HLA in healthy donors. Both 60 Vbeta primers and 13 Jbeta primers went into the PCR. Profiled with immunoSEQ multiplex PCR; TCRdb holds only in-frame clones, not every one. The sample includes approximately 220,000 clones, 82% of them seen just once. Sequencing was carried out using PBMCs. These TCRs come from a man aged 35-49 years in good health and CMV-seropositive.

The chain has TRBV6-5 and TRBJ2-1; 13 bases are a match to TRBD2. The CDR3 contains 16 residues. V shed 2 bases and J 6 bases; nucleotides not matched to a gene: 4. CDR1 and CDR2 (germline): MNHEY, SVGAGI. CDR3 nucleotides: TGTGCCAGCAGTTACGGTCGGACTAGCGGGAGCAATGAGCAGTTCTTC. As protein: CASSYGRTSGSNEQFF.

The chain links TRBV5-1 to TRBJ2-5; the match to TRBD2 covers 7 bases. CDR3 length: 15 residues. V gave up 4 bases and J gave up 3 bases; unmatched junction bases: 9. Germline V gene data show CDR1 as SGHRS and CDR2 as YFSETQ. The CDR3 DNA reads TGCGCCAGCAGCCGTGGGGAGGGAAGAGAAGAGACCCAGTACTTC. Protein: CASSRGEGREETQYF.

V usage is TRBV6-1 and J usage is TRBJ1-5, with D unclear. Trimming took off 7 bases at V and 0 bases at J, with 10 bases between the two ends. CDR1 is MNHNS, CDR2 SASEGT, per germline. The CDR3 consists of 14 residues. CDR3 coding DNA: TGTGCCAGCATTAGTATGAATAGCAATCAGCCCCAGCATTTT. It specifies CASISMNSNQPQHF.

The V gene is TRBV18, the J gene TRBJ1-1, with D possibly being TRBD1 (6 bases). CDR1 is KGHSH and CDR2 is LQKENI in the germline V gene. Trimming took off 2 bases at V and 0 bases at J, with 10 bases between the two ends. The CDR3 sequence is 15 residues long. CDR3 protein: CASSPDRNMNTEAFF. As DNA, the CDR3 is TGTGCCAGCTCACCAGACAGGAACATGAACACTGAAGCTTTCTTT.

V usage is TRBV7-9 and J usage is TRBJ1-5; D is undetermined. This CDR3 comprises 13 residues. Trimming removed 0 bases from V and 3 bases from J, with 3 bases in between. The germline gives CDR1 SEHNR, CDR2 FQNEAQ (reference sequence). The DNA for the CDR3 is TGTGCCAGCAGCTTAGCCCACAATCAGCCCCAGCATTTT. Protein product: CASSLAHNQPQHF.

The chain joins TRBV10-3 to TRBJ2-1; 7 positions match TRBD2. This CDR3 is 14 amino acids long. Germline V gene sequence: CDR1 ENHRY, CDR2 SYGVKD. Trimming at V came to 4 bases and at J to 7 bases, leaving 7 bases not matched to a gene. This chain's CDR3 is CAISGGGSKNEQFF. In nucleotides, the CDR3 is TGTGCCATCAGTGGGGGCGGGAGTAAAAATGAGCAGTTCTTC.

This clone was counted a single time. The chain uses TRBV9 and TRBJ2-1; D is undetermined. The CDR3 is 14 residues long. Trimming stripped 2 bases from V and 5 bases from J, with 11 bases between. Per the germline V gene, CDR1 is SGDLS and CDR2 is YYNGEE. The CDR3 DNA follows: TGTGCCAGCAGCGTGTCTAGGCTAAACAATGAGCAGTTCTTC. It is translated as CASSVSRLNNEQFF.

This clone was seen more than once but under ten times. The V gene is TRBV10-1, the J gene TRBJ2-3, with 13 bases identical to TRBD2. J lost 2 bases, V lost 0 bases, and 8 bases had no gene match. CDR3 length: 19 amino acids. The germline CDR1 and CDR2 sequences are WNHNN and SYGVQD (reference sequence). Here the CDR3 DNA reads TGCGCCAGCAGTGAGTCGGGACTAGCGGGACGGCGATACACAGATACGCAGTATTTT. Its protein product is CASSESGLAGRRYTDTQYF.

This clone has just one count. The J gene is TRBJ2-3, the V gene TRBV28; 7 bases are a match to TRBD2. Germline V CDR1 and CDR2: MDHEN, SYDVKM. J lost 2 bases, V lost 6 bases, and 11 bases had no gene match. This CDR3 is built from 16 residues. The CDR3 is CASRNRLGRVTDTQYF. Written as DNA, the CDR3 is TGTGCCAGCAGAAACAGACTAGGGAGGGTCACAGATACGCAGTATTTT.

The CDR3 DNA sequence: TGTGCCAGTAGTATAGATCTATTCGGGGAGACCCAGTACTTC. This gives the protein CASSIDLFGETQYF. The gene calls are TRBV19 and TRBJ2-5; no definite D call. The CDR3 loop spans 14 amino acids. Trimming shortened V by 0 bases and J by 5 bases, and 10 bases separated the two germline ends. Germline-derived CDR1 and CDR2 are LNHDA and SQIVND (reference sequence).

V usage is TRBV27 and J usage is TRBJ1-5, with D tentatively TRBD1 (6 bases). Trimming took off 5 bases at V and 2 bases at J, with 13 bases between the two ends. There are 15 residues in the CDR3. Germline assignment: CDR1 MNHEY and CDR2 SMNVEV (reference sequence). Here the CDR3 DNA reads TGTGCCAGCAGTCCAACAGGGAATGGCAATCAGCCCCAGCATTTT. Protein sequence: CASSPTGNGNQPQHF.

The chain is built from TRBV7-8 and TRBJ1-1; 7 nucleotides align to TRBD1. Germline lookup yields CDR1 SGHVS and CDR2 FQNEAQ. This CDR3 region has 16 residues. J gave up 2 bases and V 1 base, and 7 bases lay outside the gene matches. CDR3 region: CASSLEGGTVNTEAFF. Here the CDR3 DNA reads TGTGCCAGCAGCTTAGAAGGTGGGACAGTTAACACTGAAGCTTTCTTT.

The gene calls are TRBV6-5 and TRBJ2-7; the match to TRBD2 covers 11 bases. V was pared by 4 bases and J by 0 bases, with 5 bases of the junction left unmatched. The CDR3 runs 16 residues. Germline CDR1 reads MNHEY; CDR2 reads SVGAGI. In nucleotides, the CDR3 is TGTGCCAGCAGTTCATGGACTAGCGGGTTCTCCTACGAGCAGTACTTC. Translation gives CASSSWTSGFSYEQYF.